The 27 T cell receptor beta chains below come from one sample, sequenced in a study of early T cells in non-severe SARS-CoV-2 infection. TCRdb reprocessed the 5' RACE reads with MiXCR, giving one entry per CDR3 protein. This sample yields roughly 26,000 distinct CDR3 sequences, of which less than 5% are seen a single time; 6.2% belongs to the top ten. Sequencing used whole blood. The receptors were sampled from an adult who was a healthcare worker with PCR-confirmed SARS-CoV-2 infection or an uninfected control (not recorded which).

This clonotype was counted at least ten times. The DNA for the CDR3 is TGTGCCAGCAGCTTGTCTATTGAGACCAATCAGCCCCAGCATTTT. Its protein is CASSLSIETNQPQHF. The gene calls are TRBV7-6 and TRBJ1-5; D remains ambiguous. Trimming shortened V by 3 bases and J by 3 bases, and 12 bases separated the two germline ends. The CDR3 runs 15 residues. CDR1 and CDR2 (germline): SGHVS, FNYEAQ.

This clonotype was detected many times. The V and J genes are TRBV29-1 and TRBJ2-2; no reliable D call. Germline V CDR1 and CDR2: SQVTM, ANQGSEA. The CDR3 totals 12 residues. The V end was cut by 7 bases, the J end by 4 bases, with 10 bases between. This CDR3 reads CSGLPSTGELFF. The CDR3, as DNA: TGCAGCGGTCTCCCGAGCACCGGGGAGCTGTTTTTT.

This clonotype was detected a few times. In nucleotides, the CDR3 is TGTGCCAGCAGCTCCCAACAGGGCAACACTGAAGCTTTCTTT. It yields the protein CASSSQQGNTEAFF. The chain employs TRBV11-2 and TRBJ1-1, with D perhaps matching TRBD1 (6 bases). V lost 4 bases, J lost 2 bases, and 11 bases lay in between. CDR3 length: 14 amino acids. Per the germline V gene, CDR1 is SGHAT and CDR2 is FQNNGV. Filled out from reference TRBV11-2 and TRBJ1-1, the complete variable domain reads EAGVAQSPRYKIIEKRQSVAFWCNPISGHATLYWYQQILGQGPKLLIQFQNNGVVDDSQLPKDRFSAERLKGVDSTLKIQPAKLEDSAVYLCASSSQQGNTEAFFGQGTRLTVV.

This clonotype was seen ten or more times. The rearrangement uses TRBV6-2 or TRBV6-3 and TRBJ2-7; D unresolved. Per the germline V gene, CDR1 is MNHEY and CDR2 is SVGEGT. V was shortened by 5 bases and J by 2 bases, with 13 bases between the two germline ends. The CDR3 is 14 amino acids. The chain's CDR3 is CASSLGYSAYEQYF. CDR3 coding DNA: TGTGCCAGCAGTCTTGGGTACAGCGCCTACGAGCAGTACTTC.

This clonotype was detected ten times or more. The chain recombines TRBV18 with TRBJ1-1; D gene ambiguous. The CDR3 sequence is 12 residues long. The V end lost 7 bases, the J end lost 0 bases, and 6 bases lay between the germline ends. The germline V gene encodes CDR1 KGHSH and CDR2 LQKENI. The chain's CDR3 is CASFRMNTEAFF. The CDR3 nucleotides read TGTGCCAGCTTTCGGATGAACACTGAAGCTTTCTTT.

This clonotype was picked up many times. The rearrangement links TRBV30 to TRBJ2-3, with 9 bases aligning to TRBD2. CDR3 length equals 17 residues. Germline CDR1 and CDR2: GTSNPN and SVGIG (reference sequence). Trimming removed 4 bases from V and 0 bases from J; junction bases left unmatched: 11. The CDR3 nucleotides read TGTGCCTGGAAAGGGAGCGGGAGGTCTTTTAGCACAGATACGCAGTATTTT. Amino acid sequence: CAWKGSGRSFSTDTQYF.

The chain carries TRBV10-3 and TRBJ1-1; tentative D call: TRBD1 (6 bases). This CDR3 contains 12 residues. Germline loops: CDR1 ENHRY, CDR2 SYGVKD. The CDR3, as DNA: TGTGTCAGTACACAGGGAAACACTGAAGCTTTCTTT. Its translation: CVSTQGNTEAFF.

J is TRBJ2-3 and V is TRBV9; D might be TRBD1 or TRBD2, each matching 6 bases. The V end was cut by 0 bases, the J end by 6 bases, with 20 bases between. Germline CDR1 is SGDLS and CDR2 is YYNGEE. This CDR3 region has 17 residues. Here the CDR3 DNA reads TGTGCCAGCAGCGTAGCTGGGGGGCCCACGTTGGAGGATACGCAGTATTTT. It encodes CASSVAGGPTLEDTQYF.

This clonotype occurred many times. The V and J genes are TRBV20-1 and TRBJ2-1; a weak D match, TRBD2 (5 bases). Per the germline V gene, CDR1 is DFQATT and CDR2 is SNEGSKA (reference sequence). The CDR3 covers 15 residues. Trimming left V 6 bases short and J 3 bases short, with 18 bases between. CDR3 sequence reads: CSAHPFGSGYNEQFF. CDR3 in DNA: TGCAGTGCGCATCCTTTTGGGAGTGGCTACAATGAGCAGTTCTTC.

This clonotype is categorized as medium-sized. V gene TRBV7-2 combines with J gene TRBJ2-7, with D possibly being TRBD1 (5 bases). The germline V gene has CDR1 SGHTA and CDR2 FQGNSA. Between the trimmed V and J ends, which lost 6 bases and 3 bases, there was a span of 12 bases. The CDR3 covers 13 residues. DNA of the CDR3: TGTGCCAGCAGTCAAACAGGATACTACGAGCAGTACTTC. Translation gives CASSQTGYYEQYF.

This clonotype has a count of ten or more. CDR3 sequence (DNA): TGCAGTGCTAGAGACCCCGGACTAGCGGGAGTGAATAATGAGCAGTTCTTC. The encoded protein is CSARDPGLAGVNNEQFF. The genes are TRBV20-1 and TRBJ2-1; 13 bases fit TRBD2. The CDR3 is 17 amino acids. V lost 0 bases to trimming and J lost 7 bases; unmatched junction nucleotides: 9. CDR1 and CDR2 (germline): DFQATT, SNEGSKA (reference sequence).

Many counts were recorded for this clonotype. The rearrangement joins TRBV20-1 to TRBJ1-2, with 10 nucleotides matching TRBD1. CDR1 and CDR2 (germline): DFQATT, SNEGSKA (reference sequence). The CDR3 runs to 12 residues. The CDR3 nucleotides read TGCAGGGGGACAGGGGACGACTATGGCTACACCTTC. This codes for CRGTGDDYGYTF.

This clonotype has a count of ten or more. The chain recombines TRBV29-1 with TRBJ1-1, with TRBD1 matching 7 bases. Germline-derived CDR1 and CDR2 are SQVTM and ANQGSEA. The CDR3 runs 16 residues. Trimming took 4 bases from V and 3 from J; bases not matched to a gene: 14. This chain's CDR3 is CSVATDPTGADTEAFF. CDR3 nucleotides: TGCAGCGTTGCCACTGACCCCACAGGGGCGGACACTGAAGCTTTCTTT.

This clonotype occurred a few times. CDR3: CASSQGGLPGVHEQFF. In DNA, the CDR3 is TGTGCCAGCAGCCAAGGGGGACTCCCAGGGGTACATGAGCAGTTCTTC. This chain links TRBV11-3 with TRBJ2-1; D may match TRBD1 or TRBD2 (6 bases each). Germline values: CDR1 SGHNT, CDR2 YENEEA. V shed 5 bases and J shed 8 bases, with 22 bases lying between them. This CDR3 spans 16 amino acids.

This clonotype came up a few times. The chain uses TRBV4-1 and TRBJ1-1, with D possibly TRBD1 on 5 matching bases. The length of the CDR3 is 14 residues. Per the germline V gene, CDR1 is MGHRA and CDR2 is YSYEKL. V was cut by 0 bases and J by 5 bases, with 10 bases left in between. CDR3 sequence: CASSQERTRTEAFF. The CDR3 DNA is TGCGCCAGCAGCCAAGAACGGACACGAACTGAAGCTTTCTTT.

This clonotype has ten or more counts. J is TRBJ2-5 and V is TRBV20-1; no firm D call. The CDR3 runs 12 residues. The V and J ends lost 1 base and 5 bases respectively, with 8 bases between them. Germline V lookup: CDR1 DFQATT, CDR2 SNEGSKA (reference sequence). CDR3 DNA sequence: TGCAGTGCTAGAGGGCCGAGGGAGACCCAGTACTTC. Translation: CSARGPRETQYF.

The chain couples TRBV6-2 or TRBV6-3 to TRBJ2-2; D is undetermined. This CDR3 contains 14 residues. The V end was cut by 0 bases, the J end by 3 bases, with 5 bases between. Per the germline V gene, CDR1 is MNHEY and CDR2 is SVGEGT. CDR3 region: CASSYSRYTGELFF. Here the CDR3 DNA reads TGTGCCAGCAGTTACTCGAGATACACCGGGGAGCTGTTTTTT.

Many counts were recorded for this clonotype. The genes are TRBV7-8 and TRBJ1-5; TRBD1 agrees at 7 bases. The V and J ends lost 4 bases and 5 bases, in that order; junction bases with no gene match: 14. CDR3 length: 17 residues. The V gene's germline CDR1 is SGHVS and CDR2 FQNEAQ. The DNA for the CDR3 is TGTGCCAGCAGCTACCGGCGTATGACAGGGTCGGATCAGCCCCAGCATTTT. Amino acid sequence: CASSYRRMTGSDQPQHF.

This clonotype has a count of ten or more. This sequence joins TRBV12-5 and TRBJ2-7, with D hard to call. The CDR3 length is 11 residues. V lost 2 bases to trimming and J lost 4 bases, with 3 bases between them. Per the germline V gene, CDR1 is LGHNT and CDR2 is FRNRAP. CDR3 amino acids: CASGLYYEQYF. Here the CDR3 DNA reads TGTGCTAGTGGTTTGTATTACGAGCAGTACTTC. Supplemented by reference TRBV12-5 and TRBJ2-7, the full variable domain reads DARVTQTPRHKVTEMGQEVTMRCQPILGHNTVFWYRQTMMQGLELLAYFRNRAPLDDSGMPKDRFSAEMPDATLATLKIQPSEPRDSAVYFCASGLYYEQYFGPGTRLTVT.

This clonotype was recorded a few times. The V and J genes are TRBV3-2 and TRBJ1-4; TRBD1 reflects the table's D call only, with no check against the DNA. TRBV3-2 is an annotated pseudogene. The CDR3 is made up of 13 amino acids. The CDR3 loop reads CASSLRADEKLFF. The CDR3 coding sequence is TGTGCCAGCAGCCTCCGGGCCGATGAAAAACTGTTTTTT.

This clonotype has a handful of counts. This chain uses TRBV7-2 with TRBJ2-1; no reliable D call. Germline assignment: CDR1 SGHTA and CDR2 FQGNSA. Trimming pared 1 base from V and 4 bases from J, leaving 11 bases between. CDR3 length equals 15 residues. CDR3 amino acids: CASSLGSVEYNEQFF. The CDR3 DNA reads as TGTGCCAGCAGCTTAGGGAGTGTGGAGTACAATGAGCAGTTCTTC.

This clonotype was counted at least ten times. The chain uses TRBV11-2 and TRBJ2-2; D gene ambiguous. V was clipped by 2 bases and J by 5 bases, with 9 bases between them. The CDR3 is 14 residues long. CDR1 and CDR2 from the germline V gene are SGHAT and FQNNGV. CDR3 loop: CASSLTRGTGELFF. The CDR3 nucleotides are TGTGCCAGCAGCTTAACTCGCGGAACCGGGGAGCTGTTTTTT.

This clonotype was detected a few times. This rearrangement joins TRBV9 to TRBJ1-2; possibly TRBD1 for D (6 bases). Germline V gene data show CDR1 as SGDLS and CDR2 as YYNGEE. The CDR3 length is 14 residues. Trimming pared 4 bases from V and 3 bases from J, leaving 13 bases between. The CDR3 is CASSPSTGYYGYTF. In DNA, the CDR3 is TGTGCCAGCAGCCCTTCGACAGGCTACTATGGCTACACCTTC.

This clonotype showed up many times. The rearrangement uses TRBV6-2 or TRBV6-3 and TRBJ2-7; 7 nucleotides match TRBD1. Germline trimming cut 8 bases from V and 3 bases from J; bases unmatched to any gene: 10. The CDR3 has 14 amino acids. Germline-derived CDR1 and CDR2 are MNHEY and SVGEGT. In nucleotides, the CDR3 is TGTGCCAGCGACGATTCAGGGGGAAGCTACGAGCAGTACTTC. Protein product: CASDDSGGSYEQYF.

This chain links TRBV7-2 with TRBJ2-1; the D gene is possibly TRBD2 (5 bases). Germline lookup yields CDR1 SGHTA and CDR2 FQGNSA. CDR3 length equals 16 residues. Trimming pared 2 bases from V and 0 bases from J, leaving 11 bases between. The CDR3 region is CASSLLAMSSYNEQFF. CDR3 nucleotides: TGTGCCAGCAGCTTATTAGCGATGAGCTCCTACAATGAGCAGTTCTTC. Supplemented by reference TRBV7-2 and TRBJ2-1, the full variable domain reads GAGVSQSPSNKVTEKGKDVELRCDPISGHTALYWYRQSLGQGLEFLIYFQGNSAPDKSGLPSDRFSAERTGGSVSTLTIQRTQQEDSAVYLCASSLLAMSSYNEQFFGPGTRLTVL.

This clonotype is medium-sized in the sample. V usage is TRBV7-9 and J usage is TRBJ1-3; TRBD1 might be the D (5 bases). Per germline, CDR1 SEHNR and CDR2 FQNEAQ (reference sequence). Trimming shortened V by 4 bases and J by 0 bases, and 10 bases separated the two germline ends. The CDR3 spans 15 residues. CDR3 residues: CASSSQGSSGNTIYF. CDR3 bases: TGTGCCAGCAGCTCGCAGGGTAGCTCTGGAAACACCATATATTTT.

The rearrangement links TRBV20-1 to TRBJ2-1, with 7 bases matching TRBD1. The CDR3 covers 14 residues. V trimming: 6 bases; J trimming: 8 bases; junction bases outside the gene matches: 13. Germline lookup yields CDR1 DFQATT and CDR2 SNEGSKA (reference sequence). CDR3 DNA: TGCAGTGCCCCGGAACAGGGGTTTGGGGATGAGCAGTTCTTC. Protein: CSAPEQGFGDEQFF.